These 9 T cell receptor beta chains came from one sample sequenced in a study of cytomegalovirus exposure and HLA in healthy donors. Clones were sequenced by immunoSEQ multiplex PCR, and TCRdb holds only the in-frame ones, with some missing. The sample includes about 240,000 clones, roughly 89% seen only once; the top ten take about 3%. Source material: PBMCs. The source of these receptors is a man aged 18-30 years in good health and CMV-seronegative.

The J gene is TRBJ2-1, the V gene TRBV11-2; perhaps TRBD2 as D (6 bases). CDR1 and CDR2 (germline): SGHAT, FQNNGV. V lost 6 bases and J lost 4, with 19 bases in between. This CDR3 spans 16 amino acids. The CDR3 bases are TGTGCCAGCAGACCTACGCGAGGCGGGGTTTACAATGAGCAGTTCTTC. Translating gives CASRPTRGGVYNEQFF. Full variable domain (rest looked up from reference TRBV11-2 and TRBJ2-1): EAGVAQSPRYKIIEKRQSVAFWCNPISGHATLYWYQQILGQGPKLLIQFQNNGVVDDSQLPKDRFSAERLKGVDSTLKIQPAKLEDSAVYLCASRPTRGGVYNEQFFGPGTRLTVL.

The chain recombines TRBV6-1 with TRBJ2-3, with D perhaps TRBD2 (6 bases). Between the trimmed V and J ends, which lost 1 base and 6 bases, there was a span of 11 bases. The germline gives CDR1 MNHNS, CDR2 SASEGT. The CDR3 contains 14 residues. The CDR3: CASSEVRGTDTQYF. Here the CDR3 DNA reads TGTGCCAGCAGTGAAGTCCGGGGGACGGATACGCAGTATTTT.

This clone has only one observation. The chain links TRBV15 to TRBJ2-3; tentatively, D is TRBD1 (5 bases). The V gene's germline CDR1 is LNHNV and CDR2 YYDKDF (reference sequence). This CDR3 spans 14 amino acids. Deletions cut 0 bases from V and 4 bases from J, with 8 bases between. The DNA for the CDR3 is TGTGCCACCAGCAGAGATCCAGGGTCAGATACGCAGTATTTT. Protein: CATSRDPGSDTQYF.

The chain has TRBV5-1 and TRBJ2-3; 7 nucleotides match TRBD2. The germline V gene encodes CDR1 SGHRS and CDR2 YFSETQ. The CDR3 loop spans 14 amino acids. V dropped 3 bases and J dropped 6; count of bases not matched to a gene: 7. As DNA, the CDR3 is TGCGCCAGCAGCTCCCGACTAGCACGGGATACGCAGTATTTT. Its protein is CASSSRLARDTQYF.

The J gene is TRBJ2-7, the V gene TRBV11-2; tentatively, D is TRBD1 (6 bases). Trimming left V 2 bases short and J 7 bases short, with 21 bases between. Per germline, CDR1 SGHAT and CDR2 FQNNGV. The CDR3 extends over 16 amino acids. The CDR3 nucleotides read TGTGCCAGCAGCTTACGTGTCGGGCAGGGGACGGGGGAGCAGTACTTC. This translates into CASSLRVGQGTGEQYF.

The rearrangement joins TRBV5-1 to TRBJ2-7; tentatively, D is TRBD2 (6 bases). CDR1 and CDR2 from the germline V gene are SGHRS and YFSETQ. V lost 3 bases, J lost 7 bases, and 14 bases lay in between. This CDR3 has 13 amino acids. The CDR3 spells CASSWDLSGEQYF. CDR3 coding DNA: TGCGCCAGCAGCTGGGACTTGTCAGGAGAGCAGTACTTC.

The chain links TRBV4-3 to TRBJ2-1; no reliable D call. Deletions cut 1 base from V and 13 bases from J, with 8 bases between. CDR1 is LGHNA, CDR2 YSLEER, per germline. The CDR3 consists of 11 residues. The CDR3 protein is CASSQAGSQFF. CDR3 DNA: TGCGCCAGCAGCCAAGCGGGTAGCCAGTTCTTC.

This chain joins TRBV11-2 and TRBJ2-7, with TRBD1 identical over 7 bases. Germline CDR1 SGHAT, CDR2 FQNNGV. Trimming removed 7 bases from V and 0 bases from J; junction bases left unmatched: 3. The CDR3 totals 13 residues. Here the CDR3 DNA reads TGTGCCAGCAAGGGGGCAGACTCCTACGAGCAGTACTTC. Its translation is CASKGADSYEQYF.

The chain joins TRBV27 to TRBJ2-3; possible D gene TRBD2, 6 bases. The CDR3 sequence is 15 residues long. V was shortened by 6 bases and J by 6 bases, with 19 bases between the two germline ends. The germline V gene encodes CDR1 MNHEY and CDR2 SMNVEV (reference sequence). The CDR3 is CASRPMGTGPDTQYF. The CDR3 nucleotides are TGTGCCAGCAGGCCAATGGGGACTGGACCGGATACGCAGTATTTT.